This TCR beta chain is from a study of blood T cell repertoires in COVID-19. The protocol was immunoSEQ multiplex PCR, while the TCRdb copy is restricted to in-frame clones and leaves out a portion. The table shows hundreds of thousands of clones, with around 82% occurring only once. This clone was recorded a few times. The sequenced sample consisted of peripheral blood. The TCR sequence derives from a human donor in a cohort sampled during active COVID-19.

CDR3 bases: TGTGCCAGCAGTGAATTTCAGGATTGGGATCAGCCCCAGCATTTT. The encoded protein is CASSEFQDWDQPQHF. The chain employs TRBV2 and TRBJ1-5; D is ambiguous. Germline loops: CDR1 SNHLY, CDR2 FYNNEI. This CDR3 is built from 15 residues. V was shortened by 2 bases and J by 5 bases, with 13 bases between the two germline ends.